The 28 T cell receptor beta chains below all came from one sample that was sequenced in a study of metastatic and nonmetastatic thyroid tumors. Patients had received no treatment of any kind before thyroid surgery. TCRdb recomputed clones from the PCR reads via MiXCR. Among approximately 22,000 clones listed, around 15% were seen once. The specimen was blood. The receptor set was obtained from a female donor with papillary thyroid cancer or a benign thyroid nodule (not recorded which). Some clones in this sample may be carry-over from other donors' samples.

V gene TRBV11-2 combines with J gene TRBJ1-1; tentative D call: TRBD1 (5 bases). The CDR3 consists of 15 residues. Germline V gene lookup returns CDR1 SGHAT and CDR2 FQNNGV. V was cut by 4 bases and J by 5 bases, with 17 bases left in between. The CDR3 sequence is CASSSQLGGGTEAFF. Written as DNA, the CDR3 is TGTGCCAGCAGCTCCCAGCTCGGGGGTGGGACTGAAGCTTTCTTT.

This clone appeared many times. The chain uses TRBV9 and TRBJ2-1, with D perhaps being TRBD1 or TRBD2 (5 bases each). Germline V gives CDR1 SGDLS, CDR2 YYNGEE. The CDR3 loop spans 15 amino acids. V was trimmed by 4 bases and J by 6 bases, leaving 17 bases between them. The CDR3 DNA reads TGTGCCAGCAGCCCCCGAACCCAGAGGGGCAATGAGCAGTTCTTC. It translates to CASSPRTQRGNEQFF.

This clone was seen repeatedly, ten times or more. This chain uses TRBV11-2 with TRBJ2-7; D is tentatively TRBD1 or TRBD2 (6 bases each). Germline CDR1 and CDR2: SGHAT and FQNNGV. V was cut by 5 bases and J by 4 bases, with 21 bases left in between. This CDR3 is built from 16 residues. CDR3 loop: CASSRIRGAPQYEQYF. DNA of the CDR3: TGTGCCAGCAGCCGGATAAGGGGGGCCCCTCAATACGAGCAGTACTTC.

A note on this clone: This could be a read error, since a much larger clone is one nucleotide away. The rearrangement joins TRBV5-4 to TRBJ2-3; TRBD2 aligns across 7 bases. Per germline, CDR1 SGHNT and CDR2 YYREEE (reference sequence). J lost 0 bases, V lost 7 bases, and 14 bases had no gene match. There are 17 residues in the CDR3. This chain's CDR3 is CASPSVGGLSSTDTQYF. CDR3 in DNA: TGTGCCAGCCCCTCAGTGGGGGGACTATCGAGCACAGATACGCAGTATTTT. The full variable domain, completed using reference TRBV5-4 and TRBJ2-3, is ETGVTQSPTHLIKTRGQQVTLRCSSQSGHNTVSWYQQALGQGPQFIFQYYREEENGRGNFPPRFSGLQFPNYSSELNVNALELDDSALYLCASPSVGGLSSTDTQYFGPGTRLTVL.

This clone was picked up many times. The genes are TRBV5-1 and TRBJ2-1; 8 bases line up with TRBD2. Per the germline V gene, CDR1 is SGHRS and CDR2 is YFSETQ. V shed 0 bases and J 3 bases; nucleotides not matched to a gene: 2. The CDR3 is made up of 15 amino acids. CDR3 in amino acids: CASSLGTSLYNEQFF. CDR3 bases: TGCGCCAGCAGCTTGGGGACTAGCCTCTACAATGAGCAGTTCTTC.

Ten or more counts support this clone. The rearrangement joins TRBV7-9 to TRBJ2-3; D gene unclear. The CDR3 spans 13 residues. Germline V gene lookup returns CDR1 SEHNR and CDR2 FQNEAQ (reference sequence). V was pared by 2 bases and J by 1 base, with 4 bases between. For the CDR3, the DNA is TGTGCCAGCAGCTTAAGTGGCACAGATACGCAGTATTTT. Amino acids: CASSLSGTDTQYF.

This clone showed up many times. This chain joins TRBV5-1 and TRBJ2-2; D not resolved. The CDR3 is 14 residues long. V was clipped by 2 bases and J by 7 bases, with 12 bases between them. Germline lookup yields CDR1 SGHRS and CDR2 YFSETQ. CDR3 bases: TGCGCCAGCAGCTTAGGCCAGGTTGACGGGGAGCTGTTTTTT. It encodes CASSLGQVDGELFF.

This clone showed up many times. This rearrangement joins TRBV4-1 to TRBJ2-3; 11 nucleotides match TRBD1. This CDR3 region has 16 residues. Germline V lookup: CDR1 MGHRA, CDR2 YSYEKL. The junction had 9 bases not matched to a gene; V was cut back by 5 bases and J by 5 bases. In DNA form, the CDR3 reads TGCGCCAGCAGCGCCAGAGGGGACAGGGGGGGAGATACGCAGTATTTT. It specifies CASSARGDRGGDTQYF.

As concerns this clone: This may be a read error: a much more frequent sequence differs by one nucleotide. This CDR3 is also generated by other DNA sequences in the sample. The J gene is TRBJ1-2, the V gene TRBV3-1, with D perhaps TRBD1 (5 bases). The V and J ends lost 1 base and 4 bases respectively, with 10 bases between them. This CDR3 region has 14 residues. CDR1 and CDR2 (germline): LGHDT, YNNKEL (reference sequence). The CDR3 sequence is CASSQGVGRYGYTF. For the CDR3, the DNA is TGTGCCAGCAGCCAAGGCGTGGGACGCTATGGCTACACCTTC.

This clone was counted ten times or more. The rearrangement links TRBV2 to TRBJ1-5; D not resolved. Germline values: CDR1 SNHLY, CDR2 FYNNEI. V lost 0 bases and J lost 2, with 8 bases in between. This CDR3 is 15 amino acids long. The CDR3 loop is CASSEAVGGNQPQHF. In DNA, the CDR3 is TGTGCCAGCAGTGAAGCGGTCGGGGGCAATCAGCCCCAGCATTTT.

This clone ranks as medium-sized. This rearrangement joins TRBV6-1 to TRBJ1-1; TRBD1 is a possible D gene (5 bases). The CDR3 has 16 amino acids. V shed 6 bases and J shed 6 bases, with 23 bases lying between them. The germline V gene encodes CDR1 MNHNS and CDR2 SASEGT. The CDR3 sequence: CASSLTSGTGTAEAFF. CDR3 sequence (DNA): TGTGCCAGCAGCCTCACTTCGGGCACAGGTACAGCTGAAGCTTTCTTT.

This clone was counted a few times. The chain couples TRBV28 to TRBJ1-6; the D is unclear. V was clipped by 3 bases and J by 2 bases, with 17 bases between them. CDR3 size: 18 residues. Germline loops: CDR1 MDHEN, CDR2 SYDVKM. The CDR3 spells CASSLGVVMWPYNSPLHF. In nucleotides, the CDR3 is TGTGCCAGCAGTTTGGGCGTGGTGATGTGGCCCTATAATTCACCCCTCCACTTT.

This clone was recorded at least ten times. One base away lies a much larger clone, so this may be a sequencing read error. The V gene is TRBV6-1, the J gene TRBJ2-3; D might be TRBD2 (7 bases). The CDR3 contains 16 residues. Trimming pared 11 bases from V and 4 bases from J, leaving 25 bases between. Germline values: CDR1 MNHNS, CDR2 SASEGT. The CDR3 nucleotides read TGTGCCGGCACTCCCCGGGGCCAGGGGAGGGCAGATACGCAGTATTTT. Amino acids: CAGTPRGQGRADTQYF.

This clone is labeled medium-sized (0.01 to 0.1%). The chain links TRBV19 to TRBJ2-2; D is unresolved. Germline values: CDR1 LNHDA, CDR2 SQIVND (reference sequence). Between the trimmed V and J ends, which lost 3 bases and 6 bases, there was a span of 5 bases. The CDR3 has 12 amino acids. The CDR3 protein is CASSIPAGELFF. The CDR3, as DNA: TGTGCCAGTAGTATCCCAGCCGGGGAGCTGTTTTTT.

This clone was seen at least ten times. The chain uses TRBV6-2 or TRBV6-3 and TRBJ2-5; tentatively, D is TRBD1 (5 bases). V shed 0 bases and J shed 1 base, with 6 bases lying between them. The CDR3 loop spans 14 amino acids. Germline V gives CDR1 MNHEY, CDR2 SVGEGT. CDR3 sequence (DNA): TGTGCCAGCAGTTACTCGGGGCTCCAAGAGACCCAGTACTTC. Amino acids: CASSYSGLQETQYF.

This clone was detected many times. The chain has TRBV28 and TRBJ1-5; maybe TRBD1 (5 bases). Looked up from germline, CDR1 is MDHEN and CDR2 is SYDVKM. This CDR3 comprises 14 residues. V lost 5 bases, J lost 5 bases, and 13 bases lay in between. CDR3 sequence: CASSPGLGDQPQHF. The CDR3 DNA is TGTGCCAGCAGTCCAGGGTTAGGAGATCAGCCCCAGCATTTT.

The rearrangement uses TRBV19 and TRBJ1-2; D ambiguous. The V end lost 5 bases, the J end lost 4 bases, and 14 bases lay between the germline ends. Germline V gives CDR1 LNHDA, CDR2 SQIVND (reference sequence). The CDR3 runs 14 residues. The CDR3, as DNA: TGTGCCAGTAGTGACGGACCGCTCGTCTATGGCTACACCTTC. Encoded protein: CASSDGPLVYGYTF.

This clone was seen at least ten times. V and J are TRBV28 and TRBJ2-1; 8 bases match TRBD1. After removal of 6 bases from V and 1 base from J, the junction contained 17 bases not matched to a gene. Germline V lookup: CDR1 MDHEN, CDR2 SYDVKM. The CDR3 consists of 19 residues. CDR3 DNA: TGTGCCAGCAGCCCCGAGACAGGGGTACGGCCCGCTTCCTACAATGAGCAGTTCTTC. It encodes CASSPETGVRPASYNEQFF.

This clone has at least ten counts. The rearrangement joins TRBV9 to TRBJ1-2, with TRBD1 matching 11 bases. The V segment lost 3 bases and the J segment 5 bases; nucleotides outside the gene matches: 9. CDR1 and CDR2 (germline): SGDLS, YYNGEE. The CDR3 spans 16 residues. CDR3 DNA sequence: TGTGCCAGCAGCGGCCTCCGGGACAGGGGGGATTATGGCTACACCTTC. Translated, it gives CASSGLRDRGDYGYTF.

The gene calls are TRBV18 and TRBJ1-1; 9 nucleotides align to TRBD1. Per germline, CDR1 KGHSH and CDR2 LQKENI. J lost 5 bases, V lost 4 bases, and 11 bases had no gene match. The CDR3 sequence is 16 residues long. The CDR3 is CASSLGTGSITTEAFF. CDR3 in DNA: TGTGCCAGCTCACTCGGGACAGGGAGTATCACTACTGAAGCTTTCTTT.

The sample holds many counts of this clone. The chain joins TRBV20-1 to TRBJ2-3; D perhaps matches TRBD2 (6 bases). This CDR3 has 14 residues. V lost 8 bases, J lost 6 bases, and 21 bases lay in between. Germline values: CDR1 DFQATT, CDR2 SNEGSKA (reference sequence). CDR3 amino acids: CSSRGAGKGDTQYF. Here the CDR3 DNA reads TGCAGTTCGAGAGGGGCGGGAAAAGGTGATACGCAGTATTTT.

The chain employs TRBV20-1 and TRBJ1-2, with D possibly being TRBD1 (6 bases). The CDR3 extends over 17 amino acids. Between the trimmed V and J ends, which lost 1 base and 2 bases, there was a span of 20 bases. Looked up from germline, CDR1 is DFQATT and CDR2 is SNEGSKA (reference sequence). Here the CDR3 reads CSARVSRTELWNYGYTF. In DNA form, the CDR3 reads TGCAGTGCTAGAGTATCCCGGACAGAGTTGTGGAACTATGGCTACACCTTC.

J is TRBJ2-2 and V is TRBV5-4; 7 bases align to TRBD2. Germline V CDR1 and CDR2: SGHNT, YYREEE (reference sequence). This CDR3 region has 17 residues. Trimming took 2 bases from V and 1 from J; bases not matched to a gene: 8. This CDR3 is CASSFNRGGGNTGELFF. The CDR3 nucleotides are TGTGCCAGCAGCTTCAATAGGGGCGGGGGGAACACCGGGGAGCTGTTTTTT.

This clone was seen many times. The V and J genes are TRBV28 and TRBJ2-5, with 8 bases identical to TRBD1. Germline CDR1 MDHEN, CDR2 SYDVKM. The CDR3 consists of 13 residues. The trim removed 6 bases at V and 5 bases at J, leaving 5 bases unmatched. The CDR3 spells CASRDQGAETQYF. CDR3 DNA sequence: TGTGCCAGCAGGGACCAGGGGGCCGAGACCCAGTACTTC.

This clone has ten or more counts. V gene TRBV28 combines with J gene TRBJ1-1; TRBD1 is a possible D gene (5 bases). Between the trimmed V and J ends, which lost 6 bases and 0 bases, there was a span of 8 bases. The CDR3 has 13 amino acids. Germline CDR1 reads MDHEN; CDR2 reads SYDVKM. The CDR3 loop is CASRGTMNTEAFF. CDR3 in DNA: TGTGCCAGCAGAGGGACCATGAACACTGAAGCTTTCTTT.

This clone has a count of ten or more. The rearrangement uses TRBV7-2 and TRBJ2-5; no reliable D call. Per the germline V gene, CDR1 is SGHTA and CDR2 is FQGNSA. Trimming pared 3 bases from V and 4 bases from J, leaving 12 bases between. The CDR3 has 14 amino acids. This chain's CDR3 is CASSFPGPRETQYF. In DNA, the CDR3 is TGTGCCAGCAGCTTTCCCGGGCCCCGAGAGACCCAGTACTTC.

This clone was picked up a small number of times. A much more abundant neighbour one base away suggests this may be a read error. This sample includes further DNA sequences coding for the same CDR3. The rearrangement joins TRBV20-1 to TRBJ1-1; D gene uncertain. Germline loops: CDR1 DFQATT, CDR2 SNEGSKA (reference sequence). V gave up 3 bases and J gave up 1 base, with 6 bases separating them. This CDR3 contains 12 residues. The CDR3 DNA is TGCAGTGCTAGGGATCCGAACACTGAAGCTTTCTTT. Its translation: CSARDPNTEAFF.

This clone has at least ten counts. A clone one base away is much larger, so this may be a read error. The conserved final phenylalanine or tryptophan is absent from the CDR3, which likely points to a read error. This chain joins TRBV12-3 or TRBV12-4 and TRBJ2-7, with 11 bases aligning to TRBD2. This CDR3 has 14 amino acids. After removal of 7 bases from V and 6 bases from J, the junction contained 8 bases not matched to a gene. CDR3 in DNA: TGTGCCAGCACCCCTACTAGCGGGAGTTCCGAGCAGTACCTC. It yields the protein CASTPTSGSSEQYL.